This T cell receptor (beta chain) was found in a study of control samples from healthy donors and cancer patients. Trimming removed 8 bases at V and 2 bases at J, with 13 bases between. Germline V gene lookup returns CDR1 WNHNN and CDR2 SYGVQD (reference sequence). The CDR3 covers 13 residues. The repertoire was sequenced with immunoSEQ multiplex PCR; TCRdb's copy has only in-frame clones and lacks some. The profile shows about 120,000 clones, approximately 92% of them singletons. The receptor was derived from a woman in her forties or fifties with colorectal cancer. V usage is TRBV10-1 and J usage is TRBJ2-7; D gene unclear. Sequenced input: PBMCs. CDR3 amino acids: CASGPDGPYEQYF. The DNA for the CDR3 is TGCGCCAGCGGCCCGGACGGTCCCTACGAGCAGTACTTC.